The clone carrying this T cell receptor beta chain was counted ten times or more. Its antigen is currently unknown. In making TCR beta libraries, quantitative 5'-RACE with molecular barcodes was used. TCRdb redid the calling of the 5' RACE reads with MiXCR, one entry per CDR3 protein. The data contain almost 400,000 distinct CDR3 sequences, around 20% of them singletons. V was cut by 4 bases and J by 0 bases, with 10 bases left in between. Germline lookup yields CDR1 SGHRS and CDR2 YFSETQ. The CDR3 sequence is 14 residues long. The data stem from a study of CD8 T cells in ankylosing spondylitis. Regarding the study as a whole: Ankylosing spondylitis blood appeared to carry a characteristic TCR beta motif of eight or nine highly homologous variants. In reactive arthritis synovial fluid and blood, some motif variants had been reported before. Within peripheral blood, clones linked to disease were CD8+ and relatively rare.

The sequencing input was blood, either unsorted or a sorted T cell fraction (not recorded which). The chain combines TRBV5-1 with TRBJ2-5; no firm D call. The origin of this receptor is a male donor with ankylosing spondylitis. DNA of the CDR3: TGCGCCAGCAGCGTTGACCTGAACCAAGAGACCCAGTACTTC. Protein: CASSVDLNQETQYF. Full variable domain (missing parts from reference TRBV5-1 and TRBJ2-5): KAGVTQTPRYLIKTRGQQVTLSCSPISGHRSVSWYQQTPGQGLQFLFEYFSETQRNKGNFPGRFSGRQFSNSRSEMNVSTLELGDSALYLCASSVDLNQETQYFGPGTRLLVL.